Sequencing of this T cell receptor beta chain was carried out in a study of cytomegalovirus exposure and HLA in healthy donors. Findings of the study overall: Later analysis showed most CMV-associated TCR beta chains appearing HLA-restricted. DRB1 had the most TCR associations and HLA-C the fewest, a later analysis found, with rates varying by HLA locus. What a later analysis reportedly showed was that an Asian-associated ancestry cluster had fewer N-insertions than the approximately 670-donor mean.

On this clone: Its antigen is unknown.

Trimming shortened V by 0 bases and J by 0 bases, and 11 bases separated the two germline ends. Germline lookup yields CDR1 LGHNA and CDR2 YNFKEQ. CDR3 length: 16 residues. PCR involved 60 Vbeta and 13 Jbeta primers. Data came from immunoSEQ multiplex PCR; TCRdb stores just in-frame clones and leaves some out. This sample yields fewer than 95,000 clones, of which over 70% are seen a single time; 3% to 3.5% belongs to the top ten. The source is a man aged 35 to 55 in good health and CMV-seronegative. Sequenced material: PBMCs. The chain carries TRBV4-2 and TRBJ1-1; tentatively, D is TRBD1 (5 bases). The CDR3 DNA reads TGTGCCAGCAGCCAAGATGAAGGGGCTGTGAACACTGAAGCTTTCTTT. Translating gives CASSQDEGAVNTEAFF.